This entry lists 21 T cell receptor beta chains sequenced from one sample in a study of cytomegalovirus exposure and HLA in healthy donors. The PCR was carried out with 60 Vbeta primers and 13 Jbeta primers. The assay was immunoSEQ multiplex PCR, and TCRdb's table has in-frame clones only and misses some. This table holds approximately 300,000 clones, about four fifths found once. The specimen sequenced was PBMCs. Receptors originate from a girl aged 2 to 9 in good health and CMV-seronegative.

This clone has only a few counts. This chain joins TRBV7-3 and TRBJ2-1, with TRBD2 matching over 7 bases. Losses at the gene ends were 2 bases for V and 9 bases for J; bases not matched to a gene: 10. This CDR3 is 15 amino acids long. From germline, CDR1 is SGHTA and CDR2 FQGTGA. The CDR3 protein is CASSLGGSGVAEQFF. DNA of the CDR3: TGTGCCAGCAGCTTAGGGGGGAGCGGGGTCGCTGAGCAGTTCTTC.

The rearrangement links TRBV29-1 to TRBJ2-7; 11 bases are shared with TRBD2. V was clipped by 6 bases and J by 1 base; unmatched bases: 5. This CDR3 comprises 14 residues. Looked up from germline, CDR1 is SQVTM and CDR2 is ANQGSEA. This CDR3 reads CSVITSGSSYEQYF. For the CDR3, the DNA is TGCAGCGTGATTACTAGCGGGAGTTCCTACGAGCAGTACTTC.

The count of this clone is one. This rearrangement joins TRBV5-4 to TRBJ2-7, with a possible D match to TRBD2 (5 bases). Trimming pared 2 bases from V and 5 bases from J, leaving 17 bases between. Germline CDR1 SGHNT, CDR2 YYREEE (reference sequence). The CDR3 length is 15 residues. CDR3 sequence: CASSFKTGILDEQYF. DNA of the CDR3: TGTGCCAGCAGCTTCAAGACGGGGATACTGGACGAGCAGTACTTC.

The rearrangement uses TRBV19 and TRBJ2-2; D not certain. In germline, CDR1 is LNHDA, CDR2 SQIVND (reference sequence). Trimming removed 10 bases from V and 1 base from J, with 13 bases in between. The CDR3 is made up of 14 amino acids. CDR3 coding DNA: TGTGCCACTAAGAGCTCGGGGAACACCGGGGAGCTGTTTTTT. Its translation: CATKSSGNTGELFF.

V usage is TRBV15 and J usage is TRBJ1-3; 7 nucleotides agree with TRBD1. V shed 7 bases, J shed 2 bases, and the junction held 8 bases outside the gene matches. The V gene's germline CDR1 is LNHNV and CDR2 YYDKDF (reference sequence). This CDR3 has 15 residues. This CDR3 is CATTLATGTGNTIYF. The CDR3 nucleotides are TGTGCCACCACCCTGGCGACAGGGACTGGAAACACCATATATTTT.

V usage is TRBV27 and J usage is TRBJ2-2, with D hard to call. Trimming shortened V by 6 bases and J by 5 bases, and 4 bases separated the two germline ends. Per the germline V gene, CDR1 is MNHEY and CDR2 is SMNVEV (reference sequence). The length of the CDR3 is 11 residues. The CDR3 protein is CASRATGELFF. CDR3 bases: TGTGCCAGCAGGGCTACCGGGGAGCTGTTTTTT.

This chain links TRBV4-2 with TRBJ1-2; 8 positions agree with TRBD1. Germline V lookup: CDR1 LGHNA, CDR2 YNFKEQ. The CDR3 totals 18 residues. Trimming took 0 bases from V and 4 from J; bases not matched to a gene: 13. CDR3 loop: CASSQDGGTGRFGYGYTF. The CDR3 nucleotides read TGTGCCAGCAGCCAAGATGGAGGGACAGGACGGTTCGGCTATGGCTACACCTTC.

The rearrangement links TRBV10-3 to TRBJ1-1; D unresolved. The CDR3 contains 13 residues. Trimming pared 4 bases from V and 3 bases from J, leaving 9 bases between. CDR1 ENHRY and CDR2 SYGVKD come from the germline V gene. The chain's CDR3 is CAISGTVDTEAFF. As DNA, the CDR3 is TGTGCCATCAGTGGTACAGTTGACACTGAAGCTTTCTTT.

The genes are TRBV23-1 and TRBJ2-2; TRBD2 is a possible D gene (6 bases). TRBV23-1 is flagged as an ORF with uncertain function. V lost 4 bases and J 7 bases, leaving 10 bases between the germline ends. The CDR3 is made up of 13 amino acids. The chain's CDR3 is CASSPGRNGELFF. DNA of the CDR3: TGCGCCAGCAGTCCGGGGAGGAACGGGGAGCTGTTTTTT.

The V call is TRBV10-3, the J call TRBJ2-5; 8 bases line up with TRBD1. Germline trimming cut 8 bases from V and 1 base from J; bases unmatched to any gene: 15. CDR1 and CDR2 (germline): ENHRY, SYGVKD. This CDR3 region has 17 residues. This CDR3 is CAISAGTGPIRQETQYF. CDR3 DNA sequence: TGTGCCATCTCAGCCGGGACAGGCCCTATACGCCAAGAGACCCAGTACTTC.

This rearrangement joins TRBV2 to TRBJ2-3, with unresolved D. Germline V CDR1 and CDR2: SNHLY, FYNNEI. This CDR3 has 16 residues. The V gene lost 3 bases and the J gene lost 0 bases, with 13 bases spanning the gap. CDR3 residues: CASSEFVGSSTDTQYF. The CDR3 nucleotides are TGTGCCAGCAGTGAGTTTGTCGGGTCTAGCACAGATACGCAGTATTTT.

The rearrangement links TRBV7-6 to TRBJ2-3; 9 nucleotides line up with TRBD2. The length of the CDR3 is 15 residues. Trimming cost V 5 bases and J 3 bases; bases outside gene matches: 6. Germline CDR1 is SGHVS and CDR2 is FNYEAQ. The CDR3 is CASSLHAGGTDTQYF. CDR3 bases: TGTGCCAGCAGCCTCCATGCGGGGGGGACAGATACGCAGTATTTT. The whole variable domain, filled in from reference TRBV7-6 and TRBJ2-3, reads GAGVSQSPRYKVTKRGQDVALRCDPISGHVSLYWYRQALGQGPEFLTYFNYEAQQDKSGLPNDRFSAERPEGSISTLTIQRTEQRDSAMYRCASSLHAGGTDTQYFGPGTRLTVL.

The chain has TRBV6-1 and TRBJ1-2; TRBD1 is a possible D gene (5 bases). Germline loops: CDR1 MNHNS, CDR2 SASEGT. The CDR3 consists of 15 residues. The V gene lost 2 bases and the J gene lost 8 bases, with 18 bases spanning the gap. The chain's CDR3 is CASSEMGSGVYGYTF. In DNA, the CDR3 is TGTGCCAGCAGTGAAATGGGGTCGGGGGTTTACGGCTACACCTTC.

The chain recombines TRBV5-1 with TRBJ1-4; the D gene is possibly TRBD1 (5 bases). This CDR3 contains 15 residues. Germline-derived CDR1 and CDR2 are SGHRS and YFSETQ. Trimming stripped 4 bases from V and 8 bases from J, with 18 bases between. The CDR3 loop is CASSNTGAPREKLFF. As DNA, the CDR3 is TGCGCCAGCAGCAATACAGGCGCCCCTCGGGAAAAACTGTTTTTT.

The V and J genes are TRBV18 and TRBJ1-2; D is ambiguous. Deletions cut 3 bases from V and 8 bases from J, with 16 bases between. This CDR3 region has 14 residues. Germline values: CDR1 KGHSH, CDR2 LQKENI. This CDR3 is CASSPWAASRGYTF. The CDR3 DNA follows: TGTGCCAGCTCACCTTGGGCAGCTTCAAGGGGCTACACCTTC.

This rearrangement joins TRBV30 to TRBJ2-5; TRBD1 agrees at 11 bases. Germline V gives CDR1 GTSNPN, CDR2 SVGIG (reference sequence). This CDR3 spans 14 amino acids. V dropped 8 bases and J dropped 5; count of bases not matched to a gene: 10. CDR3 nucleotides: TGTGCCACCCAGGCCGGGACAGGGGGTGAGACCCAGTACTTC. It specifies CATQAGTGGETQYF.

This clone appeared once. The chain links TRBV19 to TRBJ1-1; D ambiguous. This CDR3 is built from 13 residues. Trimming took 11 bases from V and 4 from J, leaving 17 bases between them. CDR1 and CDR2 (germline): LNHDA, SQIVND (reference sequence). The CDR3 bases are TGTGCCCTACCCGGGGAGGGAGGCACTGAAGCTTTCTTT. Protein sequence: CALPGEGGTEAFF.

This clone was detected a few times. The CDR3 loop reads CASSLTGLGYTF. CDR3 coding DNA: TGTGCCAGCAGCTTAACGGGACTTGGCTACACCTTC. The V gene is TRBV7-9, the J gene TRBJ1-2; TRBD1 is a possible D gene (5 bases). Germline V CDR1 and CDR2: SEHNR, FQNEAQ (reference sequence). V shed 2 bases and J shed 7 bases, with 8 bases lying between them. This CDR3 contains 12 residues. Together with reference TRBV7-9 and TRBJ1-2, the CDR3 gives the full variable domain: DTGVSQNPRHKITKRGQNVTFRCDPISEHNRLYWYRQTLGQGPEFLTYFQNEAQLEKSRLLSDRFSAERPKGSFSTLEIQRTEQGDSAMYLCASSLTGLGYTFGSGTRLTVV.

This clone was seen just once. The chain uses TRBV5-4 and TRBJ1-2, with 9 bases lining up with TRBD1. The CDR3 has 17 amino acids. The V and J ends lost 4 bases and 1 base, in that order; junction bases with no gene match: 11. Germline V CDR1 and CDR2: SGHNT, YYREEE (reference sequence). CDR3 region: CASSLQGASVLNYGYTF. In DNA, the CDR3 is TGTGCCAGCAGCCTACAGGGGGCCAGCGTCCTTAACTATGGCTACACCTTC.

The genes are TRBV6-5 and TRBJ2-7; D is perhaps TRBD1 (6 bases). Trimming removed 8 bases at V and 3 bases at J, with 11 bases between. The CDR3 totals 12 residues. Germline values: CDR1 MNHEY, CDR2 SVGAGI. CDR3 residues: CASRTEYYEQYF. CDR3 in DNA: TGTGCCAGCCGGACAGAATACTACGAGCAGTACTTC.

This clone occurred once. The CDR3 bases are TGTGCCATCAGTGATCGGACAGCTTTCAATCAGCCCCAGCATTTT. Amino acid sequence: CAISDRTAFNQPQHF. The chain combines TRBV10-3 with TRBJ1-5, with D perhaps TRBD1 (6 bases). V gave up 3 bases and J gave up 3 bases, with 12 bases separating them. Per the germline V gene, CDR1 is ENHRY and CDR2 is SYGVKD. The CDR3 has 15 amino acids.